This T cell receptor beta chain derives from a study of T cell responses to AZD1222 COVID-19 vaccine (dated by TCRdb to the early 2020s). Context from the whole study: AZD1222 recipients with second doses at about 4 weeks or about 12 weeks were pooled, because spike-specific TCR depth and breadth did not differ between schedules. TCR sequencing covered some 240 trial participants: 200 to 220 given two doses of AZD1222 and around 26 given two doses of MenACWY control vaccine. Trial participants were enrolled by age into subgroups of 18-55, 56-69 and 70-plus years, and about 150, 27 and 61 TCR-sequenced participants, respectively, were included in these subgroups. Summary of the overall study and its limitations: Vaccine-associated CD4 TCRs spanned the whole spike protein, with dominant responses in regions 160-218 and 743-854. Epitopes outside the regions mutated in the B.1.351 and B.1.1.7 variants were reportedly recognized by nearly half of the unique spike-specific TCRs. Because no samples from the day 14 peak response were available, repertoires could be characterized only after the peak T cell response. A significant rise in spike-specific TCR breadth and depth was observed after two AZD1222 doses relative to day 0 and relative to MenACWY recipients. Most participants were white British and females outnumbered males, and the authors suggested that clonal diversity may have been underestimated. Only six AZD1222 recipients were SARS-CoV-2 seropositive at baseline, limiting conclusions about previously exposed vaccinees. The 56-69-year group was small, and its depth increase did not reach significance, likely because of low power.

This clone appeared a few times. Its antigen is still unknown. Base qualities are not at hand, and no much larger clone is one base apart. The CDR3 regions of human TCRbeta chains were subjected to immunosequencing. In the original analysis: Repertoire TCRs were checked for matches against a reference library of SARS-CoV-2-specific TCRs that had been generated using the MIRA antigen-specificity platform. Breadth meant the fraction of unique TCRs that were SARS-CoV-2-associated, whereas depth meant the fraction of total T cells that were SARS-CoV-2-associated. Using the MIRA data, each spike-specific TCR was mapped to the spike region that the TCR reacts to and placed in a CD4 or CD8 class. Log10-transformed breadth and depth values were compared by one-way ANOVA with Sidak's multiple comparisons tests. TCRdb took this table from immuneACCESS and kept in-frame rearrangements with V and J called. Such tables lack part of the clones; where checked against another copy, unresolved V genes explain under half of the gap, and the rest is unexplained. For V, J and clone size, that table is used; D and trimming come from the DNA. Within this sample are about 100,000 clones, with approximately 89% of them counted one time only. The top ten clonotypes cover about 8.7% of the sample.

This specimen's time point label, interpreted: baseline before first vaccination. Samples from vaccinated people were obtained from the UK trials COV001 and COV002, which included a single-blind randomized controlled phase 2/3 trial of AZD1222 (ChAdOx1 nCoV-19) in healthy adults. For TCRbeta chain sequencing, PBMC samples were collected from trial participants at day 0 and at day 28 after the second dose. This TCR came from an adult in good health. This sample comprised peripheral blood, obtained on day 0 of AZD1222 vaccination.

The CDR3 protein is CASSLPSYYGYTF. The bases read TGTGCCAGCAGCTTACCATCCTACTATGGCTACACCTTC. The chain links TRBV5-6 with TRBJ1-2, with no confident D gene call. The trim is 2 bases for V and 3 bases for J, with a gap of 8 bases between the germline ends. CDR1 is given as SGHDT and CDR2 as YYEEEE, both from the germline V gene. The CDR3 numbers 13 residues from cysteine through phenylalanine. Of all the DNA, just the CDR3 is kept, 39 bases in frame from base 1.